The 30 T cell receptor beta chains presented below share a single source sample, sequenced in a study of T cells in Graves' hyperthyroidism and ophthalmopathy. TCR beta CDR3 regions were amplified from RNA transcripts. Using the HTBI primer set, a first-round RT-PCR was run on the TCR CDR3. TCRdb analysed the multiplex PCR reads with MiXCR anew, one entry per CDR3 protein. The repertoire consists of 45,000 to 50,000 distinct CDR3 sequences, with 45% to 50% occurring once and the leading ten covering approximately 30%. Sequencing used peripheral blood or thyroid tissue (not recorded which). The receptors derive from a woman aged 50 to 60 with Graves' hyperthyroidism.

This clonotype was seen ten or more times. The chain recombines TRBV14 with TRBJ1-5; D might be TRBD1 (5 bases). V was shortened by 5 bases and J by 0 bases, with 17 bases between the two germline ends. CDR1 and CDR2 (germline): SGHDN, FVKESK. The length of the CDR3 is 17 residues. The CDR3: CASSAPGRSYSNQPQHF. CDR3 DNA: TGTGCCAGCAGCGCCCCGGGACGGTCGTATAGCAATCAGCCCCAGCATTTT.

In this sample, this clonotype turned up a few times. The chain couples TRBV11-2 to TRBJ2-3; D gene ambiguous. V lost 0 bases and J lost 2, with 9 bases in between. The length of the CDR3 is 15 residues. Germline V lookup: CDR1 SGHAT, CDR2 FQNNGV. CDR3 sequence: CASSLEWASTDTQYF. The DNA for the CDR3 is TGTGCCAGCAGCTTAGAATGGGCATCCACAGATACGCAGTATTTT.

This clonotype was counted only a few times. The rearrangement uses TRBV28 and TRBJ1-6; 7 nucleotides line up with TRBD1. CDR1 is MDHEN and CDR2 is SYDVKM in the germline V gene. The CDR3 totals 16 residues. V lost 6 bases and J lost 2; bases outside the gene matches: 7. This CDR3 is CASRPGGGAYNSPLHF. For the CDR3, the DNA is TGTGCCAGCAGACCAGGGGGAGGCGCCTATAATTCACCCCTCCACTTT.

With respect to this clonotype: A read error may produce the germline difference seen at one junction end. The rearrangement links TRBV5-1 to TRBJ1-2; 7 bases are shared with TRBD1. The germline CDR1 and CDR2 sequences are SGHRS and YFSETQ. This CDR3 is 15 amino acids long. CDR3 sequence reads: CASSQRRTGPTRYTF. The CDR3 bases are TGTGCCAGCAGCCAAAGGCGGACAGGCCCGACGCGCTACACCTTC.

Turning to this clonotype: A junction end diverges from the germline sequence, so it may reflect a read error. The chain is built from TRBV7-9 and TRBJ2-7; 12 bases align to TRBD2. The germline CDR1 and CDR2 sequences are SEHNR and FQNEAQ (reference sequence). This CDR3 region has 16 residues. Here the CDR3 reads CASSQALAGGLSEQYF. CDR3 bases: TGCGCCAGCAGCCAAGCCCTAGCGGGAGGGCTAAGCGAGCAGTACTTC.

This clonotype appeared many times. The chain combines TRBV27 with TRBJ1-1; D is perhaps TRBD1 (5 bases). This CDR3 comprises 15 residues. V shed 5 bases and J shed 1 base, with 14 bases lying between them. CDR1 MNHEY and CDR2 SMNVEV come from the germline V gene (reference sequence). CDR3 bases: TGTGCCAGCAGTCGACGACAGAGGGGGAACACTGAAGCTTTCTTT. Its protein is CASSRRQRGNTEAFF.

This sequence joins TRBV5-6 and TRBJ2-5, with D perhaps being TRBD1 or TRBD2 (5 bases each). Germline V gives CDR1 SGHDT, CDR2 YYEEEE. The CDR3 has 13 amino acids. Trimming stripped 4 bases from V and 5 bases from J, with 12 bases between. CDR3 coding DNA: TGTGCCAGCAGCCGGGAAGCAGGGGAGACCCAGTACTTC. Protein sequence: CASSREAGETQYF.

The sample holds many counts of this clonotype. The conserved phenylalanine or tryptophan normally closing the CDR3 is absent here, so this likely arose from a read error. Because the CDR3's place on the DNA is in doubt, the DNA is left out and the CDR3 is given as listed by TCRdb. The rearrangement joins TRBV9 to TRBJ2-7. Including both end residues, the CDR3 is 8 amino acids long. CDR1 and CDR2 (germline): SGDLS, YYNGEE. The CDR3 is CASSARRG.

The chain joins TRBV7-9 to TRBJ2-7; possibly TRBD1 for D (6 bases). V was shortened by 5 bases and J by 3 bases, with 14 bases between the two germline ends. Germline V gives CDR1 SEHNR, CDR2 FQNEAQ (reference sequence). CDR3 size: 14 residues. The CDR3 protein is CASSVPQGNYEQYF. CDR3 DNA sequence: TGTGCCAGCAGCGTCCCTCAGGGGAACTACGAGCAGTACTTC. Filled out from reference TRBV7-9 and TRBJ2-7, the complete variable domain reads DTGVSQNPRHKITKRGQNVTFRCDPISEHNRLYWYRQTLGQGPEFLTYFQNEAQLEKSRLLSDRFSAERPKGSFSTLEIQRTEQGDSAMYLCASSVPQGNYEQYFGPGTRLTVT.

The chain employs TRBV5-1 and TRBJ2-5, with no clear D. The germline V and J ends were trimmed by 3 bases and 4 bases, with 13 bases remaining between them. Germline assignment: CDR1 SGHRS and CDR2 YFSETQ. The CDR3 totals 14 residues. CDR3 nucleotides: TGCGCCAGCAGCTCCTACAAGGTTGGAGAGACCCAGTACTTC. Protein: CASSSYKVGETQYF.

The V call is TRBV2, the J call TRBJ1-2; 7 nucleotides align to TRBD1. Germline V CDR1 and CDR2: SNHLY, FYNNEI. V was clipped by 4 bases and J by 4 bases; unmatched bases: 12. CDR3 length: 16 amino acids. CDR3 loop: CASSASRGGWSYGYTF. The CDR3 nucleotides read TGTGCCAGCAGTGCTAGTAGAGGGGGCTGGAGCTATGGCTACACCTTC.

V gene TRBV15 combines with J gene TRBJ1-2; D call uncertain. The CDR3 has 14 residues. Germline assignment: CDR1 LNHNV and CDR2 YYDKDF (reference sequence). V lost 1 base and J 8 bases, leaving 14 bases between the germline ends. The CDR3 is CATSRAEGGYGYTF. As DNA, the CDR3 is TGTGCCACCAGCAGAGCGGAAGGAGGCTACGGCTACACCTTC.

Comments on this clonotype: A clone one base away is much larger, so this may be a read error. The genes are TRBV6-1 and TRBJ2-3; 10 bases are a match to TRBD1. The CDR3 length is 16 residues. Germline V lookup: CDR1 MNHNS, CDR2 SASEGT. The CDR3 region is CANSELGTGGTDTQYF. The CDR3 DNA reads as TGTGCCAACAGTGAACTCGGGACAGGGGGCACAGATACGCAGTATTTT.

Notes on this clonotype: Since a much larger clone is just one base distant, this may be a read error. This CDR3 is CASGRGRLTTGELFF. The CDR3 nucleotides read TGTGCCAGCGGACGCGGGAGGCTTACCACCGGGGAGCTGTTTTTT. V and J are TRBV28 and TRBJ2-2; 8 bases are a match to TRBD2. CDR3 length: 15 residues. V gave up 8 bases and J gave up 4 bases; unmatched junction bases: 9. In germline, CDR1 is MDHEN, CDR2 SYDVKM.

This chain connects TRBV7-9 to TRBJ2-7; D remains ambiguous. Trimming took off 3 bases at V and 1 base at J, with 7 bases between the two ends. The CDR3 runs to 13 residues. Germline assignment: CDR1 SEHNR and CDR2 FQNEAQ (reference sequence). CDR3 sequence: CASSLALSYEQYF. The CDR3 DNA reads TGTGCCAGCAGCTTGGCCTTATCCTACGAGCAGTACTTC.

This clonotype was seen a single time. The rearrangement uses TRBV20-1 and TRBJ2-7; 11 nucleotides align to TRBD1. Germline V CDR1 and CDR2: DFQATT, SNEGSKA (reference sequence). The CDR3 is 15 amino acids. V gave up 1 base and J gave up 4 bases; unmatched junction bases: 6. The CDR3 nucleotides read TGCAGTGCTAGAGTAACCGGGACAGGGGGTTACGAGCAGTACTTC. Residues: CSARVTGTGGYEQYF.

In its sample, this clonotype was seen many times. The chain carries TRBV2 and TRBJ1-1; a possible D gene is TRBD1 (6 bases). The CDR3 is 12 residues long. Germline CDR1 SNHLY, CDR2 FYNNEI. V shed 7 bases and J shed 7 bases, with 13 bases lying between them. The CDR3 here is CASKERGDEAFF. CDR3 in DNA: TGTGCCAGCAAGGAGAGGGGGGATGAAGCTTTCTTT. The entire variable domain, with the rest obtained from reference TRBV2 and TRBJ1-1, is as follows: EPEVTQTPSHQVTQMGQEVILRCVPISNHLYFYWYRQILGQKVEFLVSFYNNEISEKSEIFDDQFSVERPDGSNFTLKIRSTKLEDSAMYFCASKERGDEAFFGQGTRLTVV.

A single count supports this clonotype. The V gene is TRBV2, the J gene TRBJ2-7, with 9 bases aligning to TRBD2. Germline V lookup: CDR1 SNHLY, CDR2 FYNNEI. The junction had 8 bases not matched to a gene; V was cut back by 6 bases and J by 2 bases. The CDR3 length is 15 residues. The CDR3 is CASSPGLAHPYEQYF. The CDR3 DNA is TGTGCCAGCAGCCCTGGACTAGCGCATCCCTACGAGCAGTACTTC.

The CDR3 reads CAISEGVGGYQETQYF. In DNA form, the CDR3 reads TGTGCCATCAGTGAGGGGGTGGGGGGATACCAAGAGACCCAGTACTTC. J is TRBJ2-5 and V is TRBV10-3; a weak D match, TRBD2 (6 bases). This CDR3 has 16 amino acids. The V end was cut by 2 bases, the J end by 0 bases, with 13 bases between. The germline V gene has CDR1 ENHRY and CDR2 SYGVKD.

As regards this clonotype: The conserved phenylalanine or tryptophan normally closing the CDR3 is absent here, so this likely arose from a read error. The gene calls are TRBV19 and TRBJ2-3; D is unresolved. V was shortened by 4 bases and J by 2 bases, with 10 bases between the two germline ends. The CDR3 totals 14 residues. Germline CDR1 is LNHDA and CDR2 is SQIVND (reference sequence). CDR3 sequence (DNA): TGTGCCAGTAGTACCGGACCTTACACAGATACGCAGTATTCT. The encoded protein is CASSTGPYTDTQYS.

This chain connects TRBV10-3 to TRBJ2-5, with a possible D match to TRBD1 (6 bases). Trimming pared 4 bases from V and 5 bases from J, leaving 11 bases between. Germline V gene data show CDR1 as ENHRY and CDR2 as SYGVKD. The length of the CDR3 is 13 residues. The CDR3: CAISAQGYETQYF. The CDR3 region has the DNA TGTGCCATCAGTGCGCAGGGGTACGAGACCCAGTACTTC.

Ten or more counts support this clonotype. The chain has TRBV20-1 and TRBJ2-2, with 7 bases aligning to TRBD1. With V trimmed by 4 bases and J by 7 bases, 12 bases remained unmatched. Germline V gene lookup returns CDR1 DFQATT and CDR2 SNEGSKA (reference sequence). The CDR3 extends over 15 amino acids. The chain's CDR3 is CSAKRAGGRGGELFF. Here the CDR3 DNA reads TGCAGTGCTAAACGGGCAGGGGGACGTGGCGGGGAGCTGTTTTTT.

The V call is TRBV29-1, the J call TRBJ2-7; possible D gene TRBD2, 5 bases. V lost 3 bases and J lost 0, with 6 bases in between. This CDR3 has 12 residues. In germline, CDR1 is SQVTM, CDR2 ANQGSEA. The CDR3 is CSVEGSSYEQYF. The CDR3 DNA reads TGCAGCGTTGAGGGGAGCTCCTACGAGCAGTACTTC.

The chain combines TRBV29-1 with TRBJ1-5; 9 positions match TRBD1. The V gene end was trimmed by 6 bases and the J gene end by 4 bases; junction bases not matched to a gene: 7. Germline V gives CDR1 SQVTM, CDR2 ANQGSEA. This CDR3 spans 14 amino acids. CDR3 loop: CSVARGQGNQPQHF. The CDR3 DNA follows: TGCAGCGTAGCCAGGGGACAGGGAAATCAGCCCCAGCATTTT.

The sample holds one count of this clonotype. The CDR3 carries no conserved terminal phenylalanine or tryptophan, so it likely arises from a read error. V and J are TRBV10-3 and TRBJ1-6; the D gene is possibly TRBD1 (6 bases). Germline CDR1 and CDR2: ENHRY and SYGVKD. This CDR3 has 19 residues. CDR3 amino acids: CATSAQGRPTSSYSSPLHS. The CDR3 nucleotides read TGTGCCACCAGTGCGCAGGGGAGGCCAACGAGCTCCTATAGTTCACCCCTCCACTCT.

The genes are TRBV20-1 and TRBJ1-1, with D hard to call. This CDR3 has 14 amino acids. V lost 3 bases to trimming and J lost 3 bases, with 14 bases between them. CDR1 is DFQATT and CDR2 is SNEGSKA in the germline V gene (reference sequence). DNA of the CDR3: TGCAGTGCTAGCCAGATCTTCCCTGACACTGAAGCTTTCTTT. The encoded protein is CSASQIFPDTEAFF.

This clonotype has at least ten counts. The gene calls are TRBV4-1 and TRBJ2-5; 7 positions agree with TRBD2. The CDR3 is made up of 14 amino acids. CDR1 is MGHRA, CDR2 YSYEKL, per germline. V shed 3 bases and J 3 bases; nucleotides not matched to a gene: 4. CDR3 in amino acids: CASSHGLAEETQYF. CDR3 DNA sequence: TGCGCCAGCAGCCACGGGCTAGCGGAAGAGACCCAGTACTTC.

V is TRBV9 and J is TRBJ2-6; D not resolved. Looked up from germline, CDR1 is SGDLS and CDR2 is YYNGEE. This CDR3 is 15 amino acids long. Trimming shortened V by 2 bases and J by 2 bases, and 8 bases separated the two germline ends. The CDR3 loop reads CASSVLTTGANVLTF. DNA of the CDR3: TGTGCCAGCAGCGTGCTTACTACTGGGGCCAACGTCCTGACTTTC.

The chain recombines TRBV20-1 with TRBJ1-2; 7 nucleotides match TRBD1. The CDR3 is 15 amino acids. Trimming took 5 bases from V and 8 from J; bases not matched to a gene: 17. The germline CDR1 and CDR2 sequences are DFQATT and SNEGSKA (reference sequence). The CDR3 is CSALRPYDREGGYTF. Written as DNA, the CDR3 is TGCAGTGCTCTCCGGCCTTACGACAGGGAAGGCGGCTACACCTTC.

CDR3 nucleotide sequence: TGTGCCAGCAGCAAGCGGGAGGCCTACGACACTGGTGGCTACACCTTC. Protein sequence: CASSKREAYDTGGYTF. The chain carries TRBV7-9 and TRBJ1-2; unclear D gene. Per the germline V gene, CDR1 is SEHNR and CDR2 is FQNEAQ (reference sequence). Trimming stripped 5 bases from V and 7 bases from J, with 23 bases between. This CDR3 region has 16 residues.